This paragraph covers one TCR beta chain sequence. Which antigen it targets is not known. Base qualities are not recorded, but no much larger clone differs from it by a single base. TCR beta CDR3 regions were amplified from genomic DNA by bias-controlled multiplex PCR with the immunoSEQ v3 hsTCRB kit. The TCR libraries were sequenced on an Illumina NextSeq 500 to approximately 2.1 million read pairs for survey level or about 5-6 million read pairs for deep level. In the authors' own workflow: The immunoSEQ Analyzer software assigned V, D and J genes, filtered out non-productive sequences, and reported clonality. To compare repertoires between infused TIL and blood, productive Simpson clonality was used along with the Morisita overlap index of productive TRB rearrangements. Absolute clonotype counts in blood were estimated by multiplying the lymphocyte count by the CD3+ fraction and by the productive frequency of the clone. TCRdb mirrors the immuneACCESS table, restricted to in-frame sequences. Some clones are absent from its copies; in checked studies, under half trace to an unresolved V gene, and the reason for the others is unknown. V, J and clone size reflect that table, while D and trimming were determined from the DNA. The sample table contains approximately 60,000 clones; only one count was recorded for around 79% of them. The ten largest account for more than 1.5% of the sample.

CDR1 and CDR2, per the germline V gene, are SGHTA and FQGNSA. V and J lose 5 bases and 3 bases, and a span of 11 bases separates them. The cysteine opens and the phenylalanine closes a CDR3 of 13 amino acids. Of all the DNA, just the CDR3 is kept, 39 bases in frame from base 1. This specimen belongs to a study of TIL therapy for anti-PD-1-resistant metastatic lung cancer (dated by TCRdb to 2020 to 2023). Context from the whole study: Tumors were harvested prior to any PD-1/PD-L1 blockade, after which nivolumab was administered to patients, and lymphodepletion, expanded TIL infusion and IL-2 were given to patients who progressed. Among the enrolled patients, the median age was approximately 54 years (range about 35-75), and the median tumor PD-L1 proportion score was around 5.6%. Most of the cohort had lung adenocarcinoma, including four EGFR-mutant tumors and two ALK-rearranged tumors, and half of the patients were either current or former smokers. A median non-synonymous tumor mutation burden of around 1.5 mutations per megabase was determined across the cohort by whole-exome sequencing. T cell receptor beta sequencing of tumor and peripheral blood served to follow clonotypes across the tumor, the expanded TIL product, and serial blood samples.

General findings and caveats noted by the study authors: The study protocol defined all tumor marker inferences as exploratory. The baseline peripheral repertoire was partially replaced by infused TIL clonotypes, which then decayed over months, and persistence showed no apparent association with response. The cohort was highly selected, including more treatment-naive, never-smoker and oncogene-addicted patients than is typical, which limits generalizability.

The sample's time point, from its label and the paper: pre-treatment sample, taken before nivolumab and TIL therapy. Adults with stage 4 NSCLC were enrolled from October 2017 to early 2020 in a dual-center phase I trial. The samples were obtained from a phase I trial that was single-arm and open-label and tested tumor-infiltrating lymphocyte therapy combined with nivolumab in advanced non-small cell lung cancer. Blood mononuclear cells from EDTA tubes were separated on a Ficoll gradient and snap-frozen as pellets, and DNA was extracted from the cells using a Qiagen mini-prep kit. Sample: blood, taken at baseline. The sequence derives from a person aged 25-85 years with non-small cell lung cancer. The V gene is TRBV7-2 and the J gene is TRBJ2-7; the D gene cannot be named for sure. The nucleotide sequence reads TGTGCCAGCAGCCCTCCGGTTGGCTACGAGCAGTACTTC. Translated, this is CASSPPVGYEQYF.